Below, 6 T cell receptor beta chains from the same sample are listed, as sequenced in a study of Tregs in tolerant kidney transplant recipients. TCRdb's copy holds only in-frame clones and misses some; the assay was immunoSEQ multiplex PCR. In the table there are more than 30,000 clones, approximately 83% of which are singletons. No cognate antigen is known for these TCRs. Material for sequencing was Tregs from blood cultured with allogeneic cells. The receptors originated from a human donor in good health.

The count of this clone is one. The chain employs TRBV18 and TRBJ1-2; the match to TRBD1 covers 8 bases. This CDR3 comprises 14 residues. V shed 5 bases and J 5 bases; nucleotides not matched to a gene: 7. From germline, CDR1 is KGHSH and CDR2 LQKENI. DNA for the CDR3: TGTGCCAGCTCAACTATGACAGGGGTGTATGGCTACACCTTC. Protein sequence: CASSTMTGVYGYTF.

CDR3 DNA: TGTGCCAGCAGCTTAGCGCGGGGGCCCCCCTACGAGCAGTACTTC. This encodes CASSLARGPPYEQYF. The rearrangement uses TRBV7-6 and TRBJ2-7; tentatively, D is TRBD2 (7 bases). Germline lookup yields CDR1 SGHVS and CDR2 FNYEAQ. CDR3 length: 15 residues. The germline V and J ends were trimmed by 0 bases and 2 bases, with 11 bases remaining between them.

The chain uses TRBV4-2 and TRBJ1-2; 8 positions agree with TRBD1. V shed 3 bases, J shed 8 bases, and the junction held 8 bases outside the gene matches. Germline values: CDR1 LGHNA, CDR2 YNFKEQ. The CDR3 extends over 14 amino acids. This chain's CDR3 is CASSQGQELGGYTF. The CDR3 DNA follows: TGTGCCAGCAGCCAGGGACAGGAGTTGGGAGGCTACACCTTC.

This clone was picked up a small number of times. The rearrangement uses TRBV6-5 and TRBJ1-4; D is ambiguous. The CDR3 is 13 residues long. Deletions cut 10 bases from V and 7 bases from J, with 16 bases between. Germline assignment: CDR1 MNHEY and CDR2 SVGAGI. CDR3 nucleotide sequence: TGTGCCACCGCCCGCCGGTCTCGTGAAAAACTGTTTTTT. As protein: CATARRSREKLFF.

In regard to this clone: At one end, the junction sequence differs from germline, possibly due to a read error. The rearrangement joins TRBV5-3 to TRBJ1-2; TRBD1 aligns across 9 bases. TRBV5-3 is an ORF, with its function uncertain. The CDR3 covers 14 residues. The CDR3 here is CASSSNRGRDGYTF. The DNA for the CDR3 is TGTGCCAGCAGCTCGAACAGGGGGCGCGATGGCTACACCTTC.

The chain combines TRBV5-5 with TRBJ2-2; possible D gene TRBD1, 5 bases. V lost 1 base to trimming and J lost 6 bases, with 16 bases between them. Germline assignment: CDR1 SGHKS and CDR2 YYEKEE (reference sequence). This CDR3 is 16 amino acids long. CDR3 nucleotides: TGTGCCAGCAGCTTGATCGGGCAGGGATTGTCCGGGGAGCTGTTTTTT. Translated, it gives CASSLIGQGLSGELFF.